The 29 T cell receptor beta chains in this list originate from one sample, sequenced in a study of cytomegalovirus exposure and HLA in healthy donors. The PCR made use of 60 Vbeta and 13 Jbeta primers. Sequenced by immunoSEQ multiplex PCR; TCRdb stores in-frame clones only, minus some. This table has more than 80,000 clones, about four fifths appearing once. Sample: PBMCs. The receptors here all came from a woman aged 70-85 years in good health and CMV-seropositive.

CDR3 bases: TGTGCCAGTAGCCCGACAGGGGTTGCTCAGCCCCAGCATTTT. Its protein product is CASSPTGVAQPQHF. The rearrangement joins TRBV19 to TRBJ1-5; TRBD1 agrees at 8 bases. The CDR3 is 14 amino acids. Germline values: CDR1 LNHDA, CDR2 SQIVND (reference sequence). Trimming at V came to 6 bases and at J to 6 bases, leaving 7 bases not matched to a gene.

V usage is TRBV7-9 and J usage is TRBJ2-7, with 7 positions matching TRBD1. The CDR3 sequence is 16 residues long. The trim removed 1 base at V and 6 bases at J, leaving 12 bases unmatched. CDR1 and CDR2 (germline): SEHNR, FQNEAQ (reference sequence). CDR3 residues: CASSLEDRVPPAEQYF. The CDR3 nucleotides read TGTGCCAGCAGCTTAGAAGACAGGGTCCCTCCCGCCGAGCAGTACTTC.

This chain joins TRBV5-5 and TRBJ1-2; D remains ambiguous. CDR1 SGHKS and CDR2 YYEKEE come from the germline V gene (reference sequence). The V end lost 0 bases, the J end lost 4 bases, and 16 bases lay between the germline ends. The CDR3 totals 16 residues. The DNA of the CDR3 is TGTGCCAGCAGCTTGGATCGGAGCCCGGGTCGCTATGGCTACACCTTC. Its translation is CASSLDRSPGRYGYTF.

The chain links TRBV11-2 to TRBJ1-1, with 7 bases that match TRBD1. The CDR3 sequence is 14 residues long. Germline CDR1 reads SGHAT; CDR2 reads FQNNGV. Trimming took 5 bases from V and 7 from J; bases not matched to a gene: 10. The CDR3 protein is CASSPRQGLGEAFF. CDR3 bases: TGTGCCAGCAGCCCACGACAGGGATTAGGTGAAGCTTTCTTT.

The V and J genes are TRBV11-2 and TRBJ1-2; maybe TRBD1 (5 bases). Trimming removed 4 bases at V and 0 bases at J, with 12 bases between. CDR1 and CDR2 from the germline V gene are SGHAT and FQNNGV. There are 15 residues in the CDR3. The CDR3, as DNA: TGTGCCAGCAGCTCGTTGATGGACACTAACTATGGCTACACCTTC. Protein product: CASSSLMDTNYGYTF.

The chain has TRBV5-1 and TRBJ2-4, with D tentatively TRBD1 (5 bases). Germline V lookup: CDR1 SGHRS, CDR2 YFSETQ. Trimming took 0 bases from V and 1 from J, leaving 14 bases between them. CDR3 length: 17 amino acids. CDR3 sequence reads: CASSLGGHLGAKNIQYF. For the CDR3, the DNA is TGCGCCAGCAGCTTGGGGGGCCATCTCGGGGCCAAAAACATTCAGTACTTC.

The rearrangement joins TRBV23-1 to TRBJ2-2; 10 bases line up with TRBD1. TRBV23-1 has ORF status, its function being uncertain. This CDR3 is built from 17 residues. Losses at the gene ends were 2 bases for V and 3 bases for J; bases not matched to a gene: 6. CDR3 DNA: TGCGCCAGCAGTCAAGGGGCCGGGACAGGGGACACCGGGGAGCTGTTTTTT. This translates into CASSQGAGTGDTGELFF.

This chain connects TRBV5-1 to TRBJ2-3, with TRBD2 matching over 8 bases. Trimming at V came to 1 base and at J to 6 bases, leaving 4 bases not matched to a gene. CDR3 size: 14 residues. In germline, CDR1 is SGHRS, CDR2 YFSETQ. The CDR3 DNA sequence: TGCGCCAGCAGCTTGAGGACGGGGGGGGATACGCAGTATTTT. Amino acid sequence: CASSLRTGGDTQYF.

V is TRBV5-6 and J is TRBJ1-1, with a weak D call TRBD1 (5 bases). This CDR3 is 17 amino acids long. Trimming took 1 base from V and 4 from J, leaving 20 bases between them. The germline V gene has CDR1 SGHDT and CDR2 YYEEEE. The CDR3: CASSLYNFFVRGTEAFF. Written as DNA, the CDR3 is TGTGCCAGCAGCTTGTATAACTTCTTCGTAAGGGGCACTGAAGCTTTCTTT.

This rearrangement joins TRBV5-1 to TRBJ2-2, with 7 bases aligning to TRBD1. The CDR3 spans 14 residues. J lost 4 bases, V lost 0 bases, and 0 bases had no gene match. The V gene's germline CDR1 is SGHRS and CDR2 YFSETQ. The CDR3 here is CASSLDRGTGELFF. The CDR3 DNA follows: TGCGCCAGCAGCTTGGACAGGGGCACCGGGGAGCTGTTTTTT.

The chain uses TRBV19 and TRBJ2-7, with 12 bases that match TRBD2. With V trimmed by 6 bases and J by 4 bases, 7 bases remained unmatched. CDR1 and CDR2 from the germline V gene are LNHDA and SQIVND (reference sequence). The CDR3 covers 15 residues. The CDR3 here is CASSRRLAGAYEQYF. The CDR3 DNA is TGTGCCAGTAGCCGACGACTAGCGGGAGCATACGAGCAGTACTTC.

This chain links TRBV11-2 with TRBJ1-1; D remains unclear. There are 11 residues in the CDR3. Germline V CDR1 and CDR2: SGHAT, FQNNGV. V shed 6 bases and J shed 4 bases, with 6 bases lying between them. CDR3 nucleotide sequence: TGTGCCAGCAGGGCGGGCACTGAAGCTTTCTTT. Protein: CASRAGTEAFF.

The rearrangement uses TRBV29-1 and TRBJ2-3; 7 bases match TRBD2. CDR3 size: 14 residues. Trimming at V came to 1 base and at J to 0 bases, leaving 1 base not matched to a gene. Germline V gene data show CDR1 as SQVTM and CDR2 as ANQGSEA. The CDR3 region is CSVEGGGSTDTQYF. CDR3 nucleotides: TGCAGCGTTGAAGGGGGGGGAAGCACAGATACGCAGTATTTT.

This chain links TRBV28 with TRBJ1-1; D may be TRBD1 (6 bases). The CDR3 is 14 residues long. Germline values: CDR1 MDHEN, CDR2 SYDVKM. Trimming stripped 1 base from V and 4 bases from J, with 10 bases between. CDR3 sequence: CASSLSGGGTEAFF. CDR3 DNA sequence: TGTGCCAGCAGTTTATCGGGAGGGGGCACTGAAGCTTTCTTT. Supplemented by reference TRBV28 and TRBJ1-1, the full variable domain reads DVKVTQSSRYLVKRTGEKVFLECVQDMDHENMFWYRQDPGLGLRLIYFSYDVKMKEKGDIPEGYSVSREKKERFSLILESASTNQTSMYLCASSLSGGGTEAFFGQGTRLTVV.

V usage is TRBV6-5 and J usage is TRBJ2-5; 8 bases line up with TRBD2. Per the germline V gene, CDR1 is MNHEY and CDR2 is SVGAGI. J lost 4 bases, V lost 7 bases, and 5 bases had no gene match. There are 13 residues in the CDR3. The CDR3 protein is CASNLAGRETQYF. The CDR3 DNA reads as TGTGCCAGCAACTTAGCGGGGAGAGAGACCCAGTACTTC.

This clone was counted once. The J gene is TRBJ1-4, the V gene TRBV2; TRBD1 aligns across 8 bases. After removal of 6 bases from V and 6 bases from J, the junction contained 12 bases not matched to a gene. Looked up from germline, CDR1 is SNHLY and CDR2 is FYNNEI. The CDR3 has 16 amino acids. This chain's CDR3 is CASSRNRGGSHEKLFF. Here the CDR3 DNA reads TGTGCCAGCAGCCGGAACAGGGGGGGATCTCATGAAAAACTGTTTTTT. The whole variable domain, filled in from reference TRBV2 and TRBJ1-4, reads EPEVTQTPSHQVTQMGQEVILRCVPISNHLYFYWYRQILGQKVEFLVSFYNNEISEKSEIFDDQFSVERPDGSNFTLKIRSTKLEDSAMYFCASSRNRGGSHEKLFFGSGTQLSVL.

This chain uses TRBV7-9 with TRBJ1-6; 9 nucleotides line up with TRBD1. CDR1 and CDR2 from the germline V gene are SEHNR and FQNEAQ (reference sequence). With V trimmed by 5 bases and J by 9 bases, 11 bases remained unmatched. This CDR3 has 16 residues. As DNA, the CDR3 is TGTGCCAGCAGCCCCGGGGGGGGACAGGGTGGTTCACCCCTCCACTTT. Its translation is CASSPGGGQGGSPLHF. Supplemented by reference TRBV7-9 and TRBJ1-6, the full variable domain reads DTGVSQNPRHKITKRGQNVTFRCDPISEHNRLYWYRQTLGQGPEFLTYFQNEAQLEKSRLLSDRFSAERPKGSFSTLEIQRTEQGDSAMYLCASSPGGGQGGSPLHFGNGTRLTVT.

V and J are TRBV5-1 and TRBJ2-3, with a tentative D call TRBD2 (5 bases). From germline, CDR1 is SGHRS and CDR2 YFSETQ. V was shortened by 4 bases and J by 4 bases, with 13 bases between the two germline ends. The CDR3 contains 14 residues. CDR3: CASSPPTTADTQYF. CDR3 nucleotides: TGCGCCAGCAGCCCTCCGACTACCGCAGATACGCAGTATTTT. Combining the CDR3 with reference TRBV5-1 and TRBJ2-3 gives the whole variable domain KAGVTQTPRYLIKTRGQQVTLSCSPISGHRSVSWYQQTPGQGLQFLFEYFSETQRNKGNFPGRFSGRQFSNSRSEMNVSTLELGDSALYLCASSPPTTADTQYFGPGTRLTVL.

The rearrangement joins TRBV2 to TRBJ2-2; TRBD2 matches at 9 bases. The CDR3 is 15 amino acids. The junction had 6 bases not matched to a gene; V was cut back by 9 bases and J by 1 base. The germline gives CDR1 SNHLY, CDR2 FYNNEI. CDR3 sequence: CASRGGRENTGELFF. CDR3 nucleotides: TGTGCCAGTAGGGGCGGGAGGGAGAACACCGGGGAGCTGTTTTTT.

The chain links TRBV10-3 to TRBJ2-1, with 7 nucleotides matching TRBD2. This CDR3 spans 17 amino acids. Germline lookup yields CDR1 ENHRY and CDR2 SYGVKD. V lost 4 bases and J lost 4; bases outside the gene matches: 13. The CDR3 coding sequence is TGTGCCATCAGTGCGCCAACGACTAGCAGGGCTTACAATGAGCAGTTCTTC. Its protein product is CAISAPTTSRAYNEQFF.

The rearrangement joins TRBV18 to TRBJ2-5; a weak D match, TRBD1 (6 bases). Germline assignment: CDR1 KGHSH and CDR2 LQKENI. This CDR3 is built from 14 residues. The V end was cut by 6 bases, the J end by 4 bases, with 15 bases between. CDR3 loop: CASSVARGSETQYF. CDR3 bases: TGTGCCAGCTCCGTCGCCAGGGGTTCAGAGACCCAGTACTTC.

The genes are TRBV29-1 and TRBJ2-7, with 7 bases lining up with TRBD1. Germline V gene lookup returns CDR1 SQVTM and CDR2 ANQGSEA. The CDR3 consists of 12 residues. V lost 5 bases and J lost 2; bases outside the gene matches: 3. The DNA for the CDR3 is TGCAGCGTTTCGAGGGGGCCCTACGAGCAGTACTTC. The encoded protein is CSVSRGPYEQYF.

The V gene is TRBV6-5, the J gene TRBJ1-3; 7 bases fit TRBD1. The CDR3 contains 15 residues. Germline V lookup: CDR1 MNHEY, CDR2 SVGAGI. V gave up 2 bases and J gave up 4 bases; unmatched junction bases: 5. As DNA, the CDR3 is TGTGCCAGCAGTTACCGACAGGGTGGAGGAAACACCATATATTTT. Translating it yields CASSYRQGGGNTIYF.

This clone was observed a few times. The rearrangement uses TRBV29-1 and TRBJ2-7, with 9 nucleotides matching TRBD1. With 6 bases clipped from V and 4 bases from J, the junction kept 10 bases outside the gene matches. Germline V gene data show CDR1 as SQVTM and CDR2 as ANQGSEA. The CDR3 is 14 amino acids. The CDR3 DNA reads as TGCAGCGTCGGCCCCGGGACAGGGAGATACGAGCAGTACTTC. Amino acid sequence: CSVGPGTGRYEQYF.

This chain uses TRBV28 with TRBJ2-7; a weak D match, TRBD1 (6 bases). V lost 2 bases and J 5 bases, leaving 16 bases between the germline ends. The CDR3 totals 15 residues. Germline-derived CDR1 and CDR2 are MDHEN and SYDVKM. In DNA form, the CDR3 reads TGTGCCAGCAGTTTACCTCCCAGGGGTAAGGACGAGCAGTACTTC. This translates into CASSLPPRGKDEQYF.

This clone was counted once. The rearrangement uses TRBV5-1 and TRBJ2-1, with 11 bases aligning to TRBD1. The junction had 13 bases not matched to a gene; V was cut back by 4 bases and J by 10 bases. The germline V gene has CDR1 SGHRS and CDR2 YFSETQ. This CDR3 is built from 16 residues. As DNA, the CDR3 is TGCGCCAGCAGCCAACAACGGGACAGGGGGTCCATCGAGCAGTTCTTC. Translating it yields CASSQQRDRGSIEQFF.

The sample holds one count of this clone. One end of the junction varies from germline; a read error may be responsible. This sequence joins TRBV30 and TRBJ2-7; 8 bases line up with TRBD2. Germline CDR1 is GTSNPN and CDR2 is SVGIG (reference sequence). The CDR3 is 13 amino acids. Written as DNA, the CDR3 is TGTGCCGGACGGGGGGGCAGGTCCTTCGAGCAGTACTTC. Protein: CAGRGGRSFEQYF.

The chain carries TRBV27 and TRBJ2-5; 8 bases agree with TRBD2. V was pared by 4 bases and J by 2 bases, with 6 bases of the junction left unmatched. Germline CDR1 is MNHEY and CDR2 is SMNVEV (reference sequence). CDR3 size: 15 residues. CDR3 in amino acids: CASSSARGGQETQYF. The CDR3 nucleotides read TGTGCCAGCAGTTCCGCCCGGGGGGGGCAAGAGACCCAGTACTTC.

The chain has TRBV6-6 and TRBJ2-2; TRBD1 is a possible D gene (5 bases). The germline CDR1 and CDR2 sequences are MNHNY and SVGAGI (reference sequence). CDR3 size: 15 residues. Trimming stripped 4 bases from V and 1 base from J, with 10 bases between. The CDR3 DNA sequence: TGTGCCAGCAGTTCAGGGTTGGTGAACACCGGGGAGCTGTTTTTT. This sequence encodes CASSSGLVNTGELFF.